The T cell receptor (beta chain) under discussion was sequenced for a study of blood T cell repertoires in COVID-19. About the research overall: PBMCs, B-cell-depleted T cells, or T cells provided the cDNA or gDNA that made up the material.

Germline V gives CDR1 SEHNR, CDR2 FQNEAQ (reference sequence). The CDR3 is 15 residues long. Trimming at V came to 5 bases and at J to 7 bases, leaving 10 bases not matched to a gene. In the source study's methods: Reference gene primer amplification yielded estimated nucleated cell counts. Sequencing was performed with immunoSEQ multiplex PCR; in TCRdb, only in-frame clones are kept and a portion is missing. The DNA gave D and trimming, while V, J and clone size come from that table. The sample carries 300,000 to 350,000 clones, under 90% recorded once. Among Cohort 3 donors, those recovered had two negative PCRs, clearance, or symptom resolution.

The sample comprised PBMCs or T cells enriched from blood (not recorded which). The rearrangement uses TRBV7-9 and TRBJ1-4; 7 bases are shared with TRBD1. The receptor's source is a woman aged 25-40 years who had recovered from COVID-19. The CDR3: CASSREQGSGEKLFF. CDR3 DNA sequence: TGTGCCAGCAGCCGGGAACAGGGGTCGGGTGAAAAACTGTTTTTT.